This TCR beta chain appears in the sequencing data of a study of T cell clonotyping in hematopoietic cell transplantation (dated by TCRdb to the early 2020s). For the study in its entirety: Pretransplant recipient samples were obtained after cytoreduction. A total of 130 or so blood samples were gathered in the study from roughly 37 consecutive transplant recipients along with their related donors. Patient recruitment ran from 2015 to January 2017, and follow-up continued until late 2020 or death. Results the study describes overall, beyond this receptor: After transplant, TCR diversity in recipients dropped, and pathologically expanded clonotypes climbed progressively between day 30 and day 180. The sample size was limited, and because cells were not sorted, the contributions of CD4 and CD8 repertoires could not be separated. Inverse Simpson Index values from donors and from recipients before transplant predicted broader TCR repertoire diversity after transplant. Overlap with donor repertoires was found for only a small fraction of recipient repertoires, with over 95% found to appear de novo at the given depth.

The time point label, as the study defines it: recipient sample about 28 days before transplant, after cytoreduction. Recipient blood was collected about 28 days before transplant and at days 30, 100 and 180 after transplant. Nuclei Lysis Solution was used to extract genomic DNA from fresh or cryopreserved unfractionated peripheral blood mononuclear cells. The CDR3 numbers 10 residues from cysteine through phenylalanine. Only the CDR3 DNA stays, 30 bases, in frame from base 1. CDR1 and CDR2, per the germline V gene (reference sequence), are DFQATT and SNEGSKA. The V and J ends are trimmed by 3 bases and 1 base, leaving 1 base between them. The immunoSEQ assay, a bias-controlled multiplex PCR using V- and J-specific primers, was used to amplify TCR beta CDR3 regions from genomic DNA. In a second PCR step, the CDR3 amplicons were tagged with a proprietary barcode plus Illumina adapter sequences. An Illumina MiSeq instrument was used to sequence the CDR3 libraries. Turning to the authors' computational methods: Export and quality control were performed with immunoSEQ Analyzer 3.0, and downstream analyses were performed with R Bioconductor and Immunarch. Only productive rearrangements within the normalized downsampled data set were used in the calculation of repertoire metrics. In the normalized cohort, clonotypes with more than 5 templates were defined as pathologically expanded. Repertoire diversity was measured with the Inverse Simpson Index. The non-normalized data set was used for CMV-specificity analyses so that all clonotypes could be captured. Held by TCRdb, this immuneACCESS table contains in-frame sequences only and omits some clones. Under half of the omission traces to an unresolved V gene where checked; the cause of the rest is unknown. That table supplies the V and J calls and clone size; D and trimming were determined from the DNA. The sample table lists approximately 5,100 clones, less than 35% of them with a count of one. Of the sample, 17% falls within the top ten clones.

A note on this clone: Its target antigen remains unknown. No quality values exist for individual bases; no much larger clone is one base distant.

Source: peripheral blood mononuclear cells, taken before stem cell transplant. This TCR was recovered from a man in his fifties or sixties with myelofibrosis. Some clones in this sample may be carry-over from other donors' samples. The rearrangement combines TRBV20-1 with TRBJ2-7, with no confidently assigned D gene. The sequenced DNA is TGCAGTGCTAGGTCCTACGAGCAGTACTTC. Translated, this gives CSARSYEQYF.